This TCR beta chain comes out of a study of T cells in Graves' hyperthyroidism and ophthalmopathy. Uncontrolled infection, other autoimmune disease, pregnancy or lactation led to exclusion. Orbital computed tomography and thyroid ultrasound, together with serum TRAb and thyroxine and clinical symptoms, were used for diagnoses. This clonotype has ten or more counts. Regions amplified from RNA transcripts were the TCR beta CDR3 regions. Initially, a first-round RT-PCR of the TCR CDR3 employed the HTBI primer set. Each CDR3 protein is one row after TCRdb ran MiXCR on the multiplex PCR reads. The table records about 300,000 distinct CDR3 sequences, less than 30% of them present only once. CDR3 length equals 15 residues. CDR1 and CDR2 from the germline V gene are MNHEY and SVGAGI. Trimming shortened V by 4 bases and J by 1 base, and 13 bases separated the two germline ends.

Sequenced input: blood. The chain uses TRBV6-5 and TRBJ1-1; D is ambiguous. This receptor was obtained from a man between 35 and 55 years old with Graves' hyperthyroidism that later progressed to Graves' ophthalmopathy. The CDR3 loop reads CASSSTVRRNTEAFF. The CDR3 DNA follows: TGTGCCAGCAGTTCCACCGTGCGGCGGAACACTGAAGCTTTCTTT.